Listed here are 16 T cell receptor beta chains from one sample, sequenced in a study of blood T cell repertoires in COVID-19. The data were produced by immunoSEQ multiplex PCR, yet TCRdb's version contains in-frame clones alone and is incomplete. The data hold 380,000 or so clones, with 89% observed a single time. Sequencing was carried out using peripheral blood. These receptors all come from a man aged 40-55 years with acute or convalescent COVID-19.

This clone was detected once. The rearrangement joins TRBV28 to TRBJ1-2, with no clear D. The CDR3 length is 13 residues. V lost 4 bases to trimming and J lost 8 bases, with 14 bases between them. The germline V gene has CDR1 MDHEN and CDR2 SYDVKM. CDR3 amino acids: CASSWPSGSGYTF. CDR3 in DNA: TGTGCCAGCAGTTGGCCCTCAGGAAGCGGCTACACCTTC.

V usage is TRBV5-5 and J usage is TRBJ1-2; 10 nucleotides line up with TRBD1. Germline loops: CDR1 SGHKS, CDR2 YYEKEE (reference sequence). V shed 4 bases, J shed 7 bases, and the junction held 4 bases outside the gene matches. This CDR3 comprises 13 residues. The CDR3 loop is CASSGGQGFGYTF. CDR3 bases: TGTGCCAGCAGCGGGGGACAGGGGTTTGGCTACACCTTC.

The V gene is TRBV27, the J gene TRBJ2-3, with D possibly matching TRBD2 (5 bases). V was cut by 2 bases and J by 1 base, with 7 bases left in between. The CDR3 totals 14 residues. The V gene's germline CDR1 is MNHEY and CDR2 SMNVEV (reference sequence). CDR3 coding DNA: TGTGCCAGCAGTTTAGGACTGGGCACAGATACGCAGTATTTT. Its translation: CASSLGLGTDTQYF.

Details on this clone: The same CDR3 arises from other DNA sequences in this sample as well. The chain joins TRBV11-3 to TRBJ1-1; D is uncertain. Trimming took off 1 base at V and 2 bases at J, with 8 bases between the two ends. The germline CDR1 and CDR2 sequences are SGHNT and YENEEA. The CDR3 is 14 residues long. This CDR3 is CASSLGRGNTEAFF. CDR3 DNA sequence: TGTGCCAGCAGCTTAGGCCGAGGTAACACTGAAGCTTTCTTT.

This chain uses TRBV30 with TRBJ1-3, with D perhaps TRBD1 (5 bases). Trimming removed 2 bases from V and 0 bases from J, with 17 bases in between. The CDR3 totals 17 residues. From germline, CDR1 is GTSNPN and CDR2 SVGIG (reference sequence). This CDR3 is CAWSPLDSRYSGNTIYF. The CDR3 DNA reads as TGTGCCTGGAGTCCCCTAGACAGCCGATACTCTGGAAACACCATATATTTT.

V is TRBV11-2 and J is TRBJ1-2; possibly TRBD1 for D (5 bases). V was clipped by 1 base and J by 8 bases, with 8 bases between them. CDR3 length equals 12 residues. CDR1 is SGHAT and CDR2 is FQNNGV in the germline V gene. This chain's CDR3 is CASSLGGAGYTF. The CDR3 nucleotides are TGTGCCAGCAGCTTAGGGGGCGCAGGCTACACCTTC. Together with reference TRBV11-2 and TRBJ1-2, the CDR3 gives the full variable domain: EAGVAQSPRYKIIEKRQSVAFWCNPISGHATLYWYQQILGQGPKLLIQFQNNGVVDDSQLPKDRFSAERLKGVDSTLKIQPAKLEDSAVYLCASSLGGAGYTFGSGTRLTVV.

The chain's CDR3 is CAIRASGTSGRASYNEQFF. The CDR3 DNA reads as TGTGCCATCAGGGCCTCCGGGACTAGCGGGAGGGCATCCTACAATGAGCAGTTCTTC. V is TRBV10-3 and J is TRBJ2-1, with TRBD2 matching over 16 bases. V lost 6 bases, J lost 1 base, and 9 bases stayed unmatched. Germline V gene data show CDR1 as ENHRY and CDR2 as SYGVKD. The CDR3 length is 19 residues.

The chain uses TRBV5-8 and TRBJ1-5, with 7 bases identical to TRBD1. The trim removed 0 bases at V and 9 bases at J, leaving 18 bases unmatched. The CDR3 sequence is 18 residues long. Germline values: CDR1 SGHTS, CDR2 YDEGEE. CDR3 in amino acids: CASSLVFGTVGHQRPQHF. CDR3 DNA: TGTGCCAGCAGCTTGGTATTTGGGACAGTGGGACATCAGAGGCCCCAGCATTTT.

The chain recombines TRBV30 with TRBJ2-1; D call uncertain. The germline gives CDR1 GTSNPN, CDR2 SVGIG (reference sequence). The germline V and J ends were trimmed by 3 bases and 4 bases, with 10 bases remaining between them. This CDR3 region has 13 residues. The CDR3 loop is CAWSRYAYNEQFF. CDR3 sequence (DNA): TGTGCCTGGAGCCGCTACGCATACAATGAGCAGTTCTTC. Together with reference TRBV30 and TRBJ2-1, the CDR3 gives the full variable domain: SQTIHQWPATLVQPVGSPLSLECTVEGTSNPNLYWYRQAAGRGLQLLFYSVGIGQISSEVPQNLSASRPQDRQFILSSKKLLLSDSGFYLCAWSRYAYNEQFFGPGTRLTVL.

This clone appeared a few times. The J gene is TRBJ2-3, the V gene TRBV5-1, with D perhaps TRBD2 (6 bases). The CDR3 extends over 16 amino acids. Germline CDR1 SGHRS, CDR2 YFSETQ. Trimming pared 0 bases from V and 0 bases from J, leaving 11 bases between. The CDR3 protein is CASSLAGEPSTDTQYF. The CDR3 bases are TGCGCCAGCAGCTTGGCGGGGGAACCTAGCACAGATACGCAGTATTTT.

This rearrangement joins TRBV19 to TRBJ2-3, with 9 bases lining up with TRBD1. The CDR3 is made up of 15 amino acids. The V gene's germline CDR1 is LNHDA and CDR2 SQIVND (reference sequence). With 5 bases clipped from V and 1 base from J, the junction kept 4 bases outside the gene matches. The CDR3 sequence: CASSPTGGGTDTQYF. DNA for the CDR3: TGTGCCAGTAGTCCGACAGGGGGGGGCACAGATACGCAGTATTTT.

J is TRBJ1-1 and V is TRBV9, with unresolved D. There are 13 residues in the CDR3. The germline V and J ends were trimmed by 0 bases and 2 bases, with 5 bases remaining between them. The germline V gene encodes CDR1 SGDLS and CDR2 YYNGEE. The CDR3 reads CASSVAYNTEAFF. Written as DNA, the CDR3 is TGTGCCAGCAGCGTAGCGTATAACACTGAAGCTTTCTTT. The full variable domain, in which reference TRBV9 and TRBJ1-1 provide the parts outside the CDR3, is DSGVTQTPKHLITATGQRVTLRCSPRSGDLSVYWYQQSLDQGLQFLIQYYNGEERAKGNILERFSAQQFPDLHSELNLSSLELGDSALYFCASSVAYNTEAFFGQGTRLTVV.

The chain combines TRBV12-3 or TRBV12-4 with TRBJ2-7, with D perhaps TRBD1 (6 bases). The CDR3 is 13 residues long. The V and J ends lost 5 bases and 4 bases respectively, with 12 bases between them. CDR3 coding DNA: TGTGCCAGCAGTCCATACAGGGATTACGAGCAGTACTTC. Translated: CASSPYRDYEQYF.

The chain combines TRBV14 with TRBJ2-3, with 15 bases aligning to TRBD2. V gave up 2 bases and J gave up 8 bases; unmatched junction bases: 5. CDR1 and CDR2 from the germline V gene are SGHDN and FVKESK. The CDR3 sequence is 16 residues long. The CDR3 nucleotides read TGTGCCAGCAGCCAACAGGGACTAGCGGGAGGACGTACGCAGTATTTT. This encodes CASSQQGLAGGRTQYF. Looking up the rest from reference TRBV14 and TRBJ2-3 gives the full variable domain: EAGVTQFPSHSVIEKGQTVTLRCDPISGHDNLYWYRRVMGKEIKFLLHFVKESKQDESGMPNNRFLAERTGGTYSTLKVQPAELEDSGVYFCASSQQGLAGGRTQYFGPGTRLTVL.

V and J are TRBV27 and TRBJ2-1, with TRBD1 matching over 8 bases. J lost 6 bases, V lost 1 base, and 5 bases had no gene match. From germline, CDR1 is MNHEY and CDR2 SMNVEV (reference sequence). CDR3 size: 15 residues. For the CDR3, the DNA is TGTGCCAGCAGTTTATTTGGCAGGGGGCTCAATGAGCAGTTCTTC. This gives the protein CASSLFGRGLNEQFF.

This clone was detected once. V and J are TRBV5-4 and TRBJ2-2, with D possibly matching TRBD2 (6 bases). V was cut by 9 bases and J by 1 base, with 10 bases left in between. The V gene's germline CDR1 is SGHNT and CDR2 YYREEE (reference sequence). The CDR3 contains 13 residues. The CDR3 DNA sequence: TGTGCCATCGGGCGGGGGAACACCGGGGAGCTGTTTTTT. As protein: CAIGRGNTGELFF.